The 11 T cell receptor beta chains presented below share a single source sample, sequenced in a study of cytomegalovirus exposure and HLA in healthy donors. PCR amplification relied on 60 Vbeta primers (plus 13 Jbeta primers). Some clones are missing from TCRdb's copy, which holds only in-frame ones; the method was immunoSEQ multiplex PCR. The sample lists 150,000 to 200,000 clones, approximately 79% seen once, with just under 6.5% in the top ten. What was sequenced was PBMCs. The receptor source for this set is a man in his forties or fifties in good health and CMV-seropositive.

The chain carries TRBV29-1 and TRBJ2-7; D is perhaps TRBD2 (6 bases). Per the germline V gene, CDR1 is SQVTM and CDR2 is ANQGSEA. This CDR3 contains 15 residues. V gave up 4 bases and J gave up 7 bases, with 23 bases separating them. The CDR3: CSVGDFFPWSAEQYF. The CDR3 DNA reads TGCAGCGTTGGGGACTTCTTTCCTTGGTCAGCGGAGCAGTACTTC.

This rearrangement joins TRBV5-1 to TRBJ2-2; the D is unclear. This CDR3 region has 13 residues. Trimming stripped 2 bases from V and 4 bases from J, with 6 bases between. Germline assignment: CDR1 SGHRS and CDR2 YFSETQ. This CDR3 is CASSFRSTGELFF. The DNA for the CDR3 is TGCGCCAGCAGCTTCCGGTCCACCGGGGAGCTGTTTTTT. Full variable domain (outside the CDR3, taken from reference TRBV5-1 and TRBJ2-2): KAGVTQTPRYLIKTRGQQVTLSCSPISGHRSVSWYQQTPGQGLQFLFEYFSETQRNKGNFPGRFSGRQFSNSRSEMNVSTLELGDSALYLCASSFRSTGELFFGEGSRLTVL.

The chain employs TRBV28 and TRBJ1-5; D is possibly TRBD1 (6 bases). Germline V CDR1 and CDR2: MDHEN, SYDVKM. The length of the CDR3 is 16 residues. V was clipped by 4 bases and J by 2 bases, with 15 bases between them. CDR3 in DNA: TGTGCCAGCAGTTCGGGGGGGGGCGCGGGCAATCAGCCCCAGCATTTT. It specifies CASSSGGGAGNQPQHF.

The V and J genes are TRBV6-5 and TRBJ1-2; TRBD1 agrees at 7 bases. This CDR3 comprises 14 residues. The germline V gene has CDR1 MNHEY and CDR2 SVGAGI. V lost 0 bases to trimming and J lost 5 bases; unmatched junction nucleotides: 3. The CDR3 loop is CASSYSAGGYGYTF. The CDR3 coding sequence is TGTGCCAGCAGTTACTCGGCAGGGGGGTATGGCTACACCTTC.

The V gene is TRBV9, the J gene TRBJ2-7; 7 bases align to TRBD1. CDR3 length: 16 residues. Losses at the gene ends were 4 bases for V and 4 bases for J; bases not matched to a gene: 14. Germline lookup yields CDR1 SGDLS and CDR2 YYNGEE. The CDR3 region has the DNA TGTGCCAGCAGCCCAGGGATGGGACAGACGATATACGAGCAGTACTTC. Amino acids: CASSPGMGQTIYEQYF.

This clone was recorded only once. The chain links TRBV9 to TRBJ2-7, with 7 bases that match TRBD2. The ends lost 0 bases at V and 2 bases at J; junction bases unmatched: 5. The CDR3 spans 15 residues. Germline assignment: CDR1 SGDLS and CDR2 YYNGEE. The CDR3 sequence is CASSVEVAGAYEQYF. DNA for the CDR3: TGTGCCAGCAGCGTAGAGGTAGCGGGTGCCTACGAGCAGTACTTC. The whole variable domain, remainder taken from reference TRBV9 and TRBJ2-7, is DSGVTQTPKHLITATGQRVTLRCSPRSGDLSVYWYQQSLDQGLQFLIQYYNGEERAKGNILERFSAQQFPDLHSELNLSSLELGDSALYFCASSVEVAGAYEQYFGPGTRLTVT.

CDR3 sequence: CASSSWGGRTEAFF. In DNA, the CDR3 is TGTGCCAGCAGCTCATGGGGGGGGCGAACTGAAGCTTTCTTT. The rearrangement links TRBV7-8 to TRBJ1-1, with D possibly TRBD1 on 6 matching bases. Trimming removed 4 bases from V and 5 bases from J, with 14 bases in between. Germline V gene sequence: CDR1 SGHVS, CDR2 FQNEAQ. This CDR3 region has 14 residues. Full variable domain (rest looked up from reference TRBV7-8 and TRBJ1-1): GAGVSQSPRYKVAKRGQDVALRCDPISGHVSLFWYQQALGQGPEFLTYFQNEAQLDKSGLPSDRFFAERPEGSVSTLKIQRTQQEDSAVYLCASSSWGGRTEAFFGQGTRLTVV.

The chain recombines TRBV19 with TRBJ2-1; TRBD2 aligns across 8 bases. The CDR3 extends over 13 amino acids. V lost 4 bases and J lost 8; bases outside the gene matches: 4. Germline V lookup: CDR1 LNHDA, CDR2 SQIVND (reference sequence). The CDR3 nucleotides are TGTGCCAGTAGTACCAGCGGGAGCGATGAGCAGTTCTTC. It codes for CASSTSGSDEQFF.

The chain has TRBV11-3 and TRBJ2-3, with unresolved D. Between the trimmed V and J ends, which lost 6 bases and 1 base, there was a span of 14 bases. The CDR3 is 15 residues long. The germline CDR1 and CDR2 sequences are SGHNT and YENEEA. The CDR3 bases are TGTGCCAGCAGTTCCCGTGCGCTGGGCACAGATACGCAGTATTTT. Translating gives CASSSRALGTDTQYF.

The chain uses TRBV6-5 and TRBJ2-3; tentative D call: TRBD2 (6 bases). This CDR3 comprises 13 residues. V lost 0 bases, J lost 11 bases, and 12 bases lay in between. Germline assignment: CDR1 MNHEY and CDR2 SVGAGI. The CDR3 sequence is CASSYSAGMRQYF. CDR3 bases: TGTGCCAGCAGTTACTCGGCGGGGATGAGGCAGTATTTT.

The chain joins TRBV5-8 to TRBJ2-2; D uncertain. V was trimmed by 0 bases and J by 3 bases, leaving 12 bases between them. Per germline, CDR1 SGHTS and CDR2 YDEGEE. This CDR3 has 16 residues. CDR3 in DNA: TGTGCCAGCAGCTTGGTTCCAGTGCGGCACACCGGGGAGCTGTTTTTT. It encodes CASSLVPVRHTGELFF.